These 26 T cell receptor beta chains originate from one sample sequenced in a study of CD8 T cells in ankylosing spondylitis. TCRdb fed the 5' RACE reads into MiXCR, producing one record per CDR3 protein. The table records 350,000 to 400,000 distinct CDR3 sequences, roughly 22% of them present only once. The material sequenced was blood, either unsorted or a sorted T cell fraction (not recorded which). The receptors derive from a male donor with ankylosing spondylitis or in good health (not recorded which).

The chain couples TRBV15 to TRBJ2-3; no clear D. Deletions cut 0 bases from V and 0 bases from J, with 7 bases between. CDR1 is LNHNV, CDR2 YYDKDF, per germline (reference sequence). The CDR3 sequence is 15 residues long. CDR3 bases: TGTGCCACCAGCAGAGATCCCGCGAGCACAGATACGCAGTATTTT. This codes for CATSRDPASTDTQYF.

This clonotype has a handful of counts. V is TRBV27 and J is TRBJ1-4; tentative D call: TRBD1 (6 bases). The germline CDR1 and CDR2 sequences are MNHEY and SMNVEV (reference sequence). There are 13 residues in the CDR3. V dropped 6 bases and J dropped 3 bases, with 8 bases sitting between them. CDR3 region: CASRQGSNEKLFF. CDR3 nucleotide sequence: TGTGCCAGCAGACAGGGATCTAATGAAAAACTGTTTTTT.

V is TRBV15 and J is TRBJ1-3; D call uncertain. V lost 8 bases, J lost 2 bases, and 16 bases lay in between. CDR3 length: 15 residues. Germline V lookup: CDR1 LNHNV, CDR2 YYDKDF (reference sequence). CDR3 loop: CATSDVPAPGNTIYF. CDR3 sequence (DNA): TGTGCCACCTCAGATGTGCCTGCTCCTGGAAACACCATATATTTT. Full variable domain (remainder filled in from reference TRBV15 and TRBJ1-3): DAMVIQNPRYQVTQFGKPVTLSCSQTLNHNVMYWYQQKSSQAPKLLFHYYDKDFNNEADTPDNFQSRRPNTSFCFLDIRSPGLGDTAMYLCATSDVPAPGNTIYFGEGSWLTVV.

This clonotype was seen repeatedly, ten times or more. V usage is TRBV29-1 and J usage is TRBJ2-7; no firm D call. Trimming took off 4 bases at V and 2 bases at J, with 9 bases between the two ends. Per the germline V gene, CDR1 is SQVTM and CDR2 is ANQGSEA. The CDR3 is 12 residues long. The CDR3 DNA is TGCAGCGTTGTCGGGCAGGCCTACGAGCAGTACTTC. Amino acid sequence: CSVVGQAYEQYF.

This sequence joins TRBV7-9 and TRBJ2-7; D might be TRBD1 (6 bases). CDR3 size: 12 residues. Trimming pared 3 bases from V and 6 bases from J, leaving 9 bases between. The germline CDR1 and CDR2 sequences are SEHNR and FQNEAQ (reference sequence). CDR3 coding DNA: TGTGCCAGCAGCTTGGGGGCGTCCGAGCAGTACTTC. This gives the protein CASSLGASEQYF.

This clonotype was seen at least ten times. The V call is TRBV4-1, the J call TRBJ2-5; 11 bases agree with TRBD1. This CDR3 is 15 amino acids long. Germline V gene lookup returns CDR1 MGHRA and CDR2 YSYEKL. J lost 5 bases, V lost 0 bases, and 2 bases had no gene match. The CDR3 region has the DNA TGCGCCAGCAGCCAAGACGGGGACAGGGGGGAGACCCAGTACTTC. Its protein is CASSQDGDRGETQYF.

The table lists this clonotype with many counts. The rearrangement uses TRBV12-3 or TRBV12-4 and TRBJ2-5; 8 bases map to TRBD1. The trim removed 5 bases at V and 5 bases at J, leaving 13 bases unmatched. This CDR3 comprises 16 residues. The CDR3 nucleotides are TGTGCCAGCAGTCGCGGACAGGGTTCCTACAGCGAGACCCAGTACTTC. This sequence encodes CASSRGQGSYSETQYF.

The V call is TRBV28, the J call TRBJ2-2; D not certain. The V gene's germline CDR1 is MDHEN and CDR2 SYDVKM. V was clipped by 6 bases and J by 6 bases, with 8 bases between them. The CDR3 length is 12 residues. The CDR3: CASSHLAGELFF. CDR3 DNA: TGTGCCAGCAGCCACCTCGCCGGGGAGCTGTTTTTT.

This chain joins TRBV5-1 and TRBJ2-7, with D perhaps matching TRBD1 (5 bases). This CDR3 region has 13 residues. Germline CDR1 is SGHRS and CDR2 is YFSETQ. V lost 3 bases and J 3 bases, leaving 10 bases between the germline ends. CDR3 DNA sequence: TGCGCCAGCAGCTCCACAGGAATCTACGAGCAGTACTTC. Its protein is CASSSTGIYEQYF.

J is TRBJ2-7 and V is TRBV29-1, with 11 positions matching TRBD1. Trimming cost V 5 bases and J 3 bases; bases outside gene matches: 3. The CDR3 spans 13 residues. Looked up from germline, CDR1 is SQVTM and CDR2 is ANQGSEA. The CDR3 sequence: CSVRDRGGYEQYF. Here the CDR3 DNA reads TGCAGCGTTCGGGACAGGGGGGGCTACGAGCAGTACTTC.

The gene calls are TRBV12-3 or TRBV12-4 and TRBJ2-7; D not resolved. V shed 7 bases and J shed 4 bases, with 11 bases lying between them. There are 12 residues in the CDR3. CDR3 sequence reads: CASTPDGYEQYF. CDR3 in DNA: TGTGCCAGCACTCCTGACGGGTACGAGCAGTACTTC.

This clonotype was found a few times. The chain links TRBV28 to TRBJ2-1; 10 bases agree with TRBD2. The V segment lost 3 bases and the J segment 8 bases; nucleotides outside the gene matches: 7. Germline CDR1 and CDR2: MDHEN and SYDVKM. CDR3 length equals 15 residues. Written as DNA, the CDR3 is TGTGCCAGCAGTTTGGCAGCGGGGGGGATGGATGAGCAGTTCTTC. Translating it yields CASSLAAGGMDEQFF.

For the CDR3, the DNA is TGTGCCAGCAGCCGAGGGTCGAACACCGGGGAGCTGTTTTTT. It encodes CASSRGSNTGELFF. The V call is TRBV28, the J call TRBJ2-2; weak D call: TRBD2 (5 bases). CDR3 length: 14 amino acids. Germline V CDR1 and CDR2: MDHEN, SYDVKM. Trimming left V 6 bases short and J 0 bases short, with 8 bases between.

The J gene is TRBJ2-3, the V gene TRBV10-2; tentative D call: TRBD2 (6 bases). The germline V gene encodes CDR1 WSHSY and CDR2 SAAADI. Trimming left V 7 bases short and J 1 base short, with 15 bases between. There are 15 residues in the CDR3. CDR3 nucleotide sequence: TGCGCCAGCATTCGGGACTCCTGGGGCACAGATACGCAGTATTTT. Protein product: CASIRDSWGTDTQYF.

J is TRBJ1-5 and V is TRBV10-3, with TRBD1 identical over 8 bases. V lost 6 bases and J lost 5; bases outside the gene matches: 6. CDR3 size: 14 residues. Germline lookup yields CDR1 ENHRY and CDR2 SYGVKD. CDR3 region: CAIRADREDQPQHF. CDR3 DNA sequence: TGTGCCATCAGGGCGGACAGGGAGGATCAGCCCCAGCATTTT.

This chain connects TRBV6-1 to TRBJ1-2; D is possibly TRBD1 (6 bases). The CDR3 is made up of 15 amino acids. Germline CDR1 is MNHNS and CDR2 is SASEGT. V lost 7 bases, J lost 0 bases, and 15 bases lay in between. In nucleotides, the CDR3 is TGTGCCAGCACCAGTGGGGGGCTAACTAACTATGGCTACACCTTC. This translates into CASTSGGLTNYGYTF.

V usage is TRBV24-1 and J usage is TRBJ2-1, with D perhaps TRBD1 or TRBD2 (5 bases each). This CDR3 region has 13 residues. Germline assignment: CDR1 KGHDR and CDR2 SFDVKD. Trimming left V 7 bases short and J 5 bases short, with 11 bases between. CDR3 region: CATSRDGDNEQFF. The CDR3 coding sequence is TGTGCCACCAGCCGGGACGGAGACAATGAGCAGTTCTTC.

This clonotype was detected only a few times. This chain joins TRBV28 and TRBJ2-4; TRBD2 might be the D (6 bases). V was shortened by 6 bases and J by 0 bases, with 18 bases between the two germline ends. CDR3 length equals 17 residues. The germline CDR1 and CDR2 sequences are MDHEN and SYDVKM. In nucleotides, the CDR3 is TGTGCCAGCAGATCCTCGGGACTGTTACTAGCCAAAAACATTCAGTACTTC. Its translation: CASRSSGLLLAKNIQYF.

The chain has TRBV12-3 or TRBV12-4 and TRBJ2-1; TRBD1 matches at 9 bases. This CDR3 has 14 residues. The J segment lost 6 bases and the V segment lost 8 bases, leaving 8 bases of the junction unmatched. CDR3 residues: CASDPGTGLNEQFF. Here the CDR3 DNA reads TGTGCCAGCGACCCCGGGACAGGGCTCAATGAGCAGTTCTTC.

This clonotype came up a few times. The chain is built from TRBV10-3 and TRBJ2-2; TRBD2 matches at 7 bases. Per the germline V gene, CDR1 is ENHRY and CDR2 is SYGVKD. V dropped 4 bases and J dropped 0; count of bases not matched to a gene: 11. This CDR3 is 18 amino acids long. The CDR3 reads CAISAPTAGVSNTGELFF. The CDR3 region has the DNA TGTGCCATCAGTGCCCCTACGGCGGGGGTGTCGAACACCGGGGAGCTGTTTTTT.

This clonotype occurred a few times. CDR3 coding DNA: TGCAGCGTTGAATCGGAAACAAAAACAGGGGAATCCTACAATGAGCAGTTCTTC. This sequence encodes CSVESETKTGESYNEQFF. This sequence joins TRBV29-1 and TRBJ2-1, with 7 positions matching TRBD1. V shed 2 bases and J 1 base; nucleotides not matched to a gene: 14. This CDR3 contains 18 residues. Germline CDR1 is SQVTM and CDR2 is ANQGSEA.

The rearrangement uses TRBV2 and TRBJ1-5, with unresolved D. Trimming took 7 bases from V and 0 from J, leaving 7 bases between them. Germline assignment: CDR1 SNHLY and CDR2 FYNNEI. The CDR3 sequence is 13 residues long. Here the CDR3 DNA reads TGTGCCAGCAAAGAGTATAGCAATCAGCCCCAGCATTTT. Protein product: CASKEYSNQPQHF.

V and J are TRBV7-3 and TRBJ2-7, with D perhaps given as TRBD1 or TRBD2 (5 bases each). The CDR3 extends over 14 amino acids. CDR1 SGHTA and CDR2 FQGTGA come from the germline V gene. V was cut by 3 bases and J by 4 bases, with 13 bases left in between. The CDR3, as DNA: TGTGCCAGCAGCTTTGGGGACGGAGGATACGAGCAGTACTTC. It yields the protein CASSFGDGGYEQYF.

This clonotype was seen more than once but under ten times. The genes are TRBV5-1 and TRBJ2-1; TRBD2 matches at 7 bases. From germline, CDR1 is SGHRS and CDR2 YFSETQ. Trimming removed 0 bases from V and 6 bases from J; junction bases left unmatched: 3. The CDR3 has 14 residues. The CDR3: CASSLEGGGNEQFF. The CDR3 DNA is TGCGCCAGCAGCTTGGAAGGCGGGGGCAATGAGCAGTTCTTC.

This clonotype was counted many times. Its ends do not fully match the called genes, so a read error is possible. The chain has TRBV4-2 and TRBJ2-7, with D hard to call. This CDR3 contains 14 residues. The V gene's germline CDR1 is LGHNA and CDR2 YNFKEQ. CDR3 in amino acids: CASNQGIKGYEQYF. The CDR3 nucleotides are TGTGCCAGCAACCAAGGAATTAAGGGCTACGAGCAGTACTTC.

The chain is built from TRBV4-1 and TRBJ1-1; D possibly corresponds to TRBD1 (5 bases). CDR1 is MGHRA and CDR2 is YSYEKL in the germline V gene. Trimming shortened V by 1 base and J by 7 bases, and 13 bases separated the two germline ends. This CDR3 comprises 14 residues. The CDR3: CASSQVSGTGEAFF. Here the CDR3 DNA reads TGCGCCAGCAGCCAAGTGAGCGGGACTGGTGAAGCTTTCTTT.